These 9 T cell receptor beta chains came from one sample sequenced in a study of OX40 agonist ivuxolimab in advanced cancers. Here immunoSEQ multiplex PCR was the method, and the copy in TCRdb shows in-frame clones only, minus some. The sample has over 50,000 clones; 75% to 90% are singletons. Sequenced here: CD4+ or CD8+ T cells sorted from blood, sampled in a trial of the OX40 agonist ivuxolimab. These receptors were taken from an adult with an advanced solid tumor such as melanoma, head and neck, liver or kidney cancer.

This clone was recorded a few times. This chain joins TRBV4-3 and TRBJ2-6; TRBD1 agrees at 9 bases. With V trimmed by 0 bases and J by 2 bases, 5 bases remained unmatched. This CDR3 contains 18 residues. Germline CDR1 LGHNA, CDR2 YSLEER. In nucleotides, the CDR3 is TGCGCCAGCAGCCAAGATAACAGGGGGCTAGCTGGGGCCAACGTCCTGACTTTC. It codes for CASSQDNRGLAGANVLTF.

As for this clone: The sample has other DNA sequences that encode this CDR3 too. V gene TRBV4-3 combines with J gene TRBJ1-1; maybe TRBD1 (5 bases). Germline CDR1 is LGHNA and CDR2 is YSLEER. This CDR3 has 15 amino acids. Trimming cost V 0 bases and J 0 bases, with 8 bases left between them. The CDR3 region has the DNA TGCGCCAGCAGCCAAGAGCGAGGGGTGAACACTGAAGCTTTCTTT. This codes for CASSQERGVNTEAFF.

For the CDR3, the DNA is TGTGCCAGCAGTGAGGTTTCAGGCAATCAGCCCCAGCATTTT. As protein: CASSEVSGNQPQHF. The chain employs TRBV2 and TRBJ1-5; D call uncertain. V was clipped by 3 bases and J by 2 bases, with 8 bases between them. The length of the CDR3 is 14 residues. Germline V gene sequence: CDR1 SNHLY, CDR2 FYNNEI.

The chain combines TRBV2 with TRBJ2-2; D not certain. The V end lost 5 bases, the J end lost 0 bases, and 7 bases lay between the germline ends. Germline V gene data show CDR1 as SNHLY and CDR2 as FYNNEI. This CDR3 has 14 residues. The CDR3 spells CASSPGPNTGELFF. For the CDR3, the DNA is TGTGCCAGCAGTCCCGGGCCGAACACCGGGGAGCTGTTTTTT.

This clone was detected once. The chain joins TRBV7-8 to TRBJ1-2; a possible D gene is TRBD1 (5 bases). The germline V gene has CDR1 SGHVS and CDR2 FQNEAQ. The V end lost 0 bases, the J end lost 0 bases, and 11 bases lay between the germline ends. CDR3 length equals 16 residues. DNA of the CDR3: TGTGCCAGCAGCTTAGCTGGGACGGCAGCTAACTATGGCTACACCTTC. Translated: CASSLAGTAANYGYTF. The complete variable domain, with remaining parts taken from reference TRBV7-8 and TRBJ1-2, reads GAGVSQSPRYKVAKRGQDVALRCDPISGHVSLFWYQQALGQGPEFLTYFQNEAQLDKSGLPSDRFFAERPEGSVSTLKIQRTQQEDSAVYLCASSLAGTAANYGYTFGSGTRLTVV.

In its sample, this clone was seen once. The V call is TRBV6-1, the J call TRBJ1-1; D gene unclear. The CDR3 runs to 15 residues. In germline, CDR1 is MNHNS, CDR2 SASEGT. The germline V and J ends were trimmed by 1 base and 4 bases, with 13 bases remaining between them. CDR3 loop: CASSEGVAGLTEAFF. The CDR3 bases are TGTGCCAGCAGTGAAGGGGTAGCCGGACTCACTGAAGCTTTCTTT.

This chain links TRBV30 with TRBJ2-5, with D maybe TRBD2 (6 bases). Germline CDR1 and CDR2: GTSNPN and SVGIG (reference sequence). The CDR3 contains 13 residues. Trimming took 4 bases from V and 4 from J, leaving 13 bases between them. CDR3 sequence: CAWKNGGLETQYF. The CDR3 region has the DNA TGTGCCTGGAAAAACGGAGGGTTAGAGACCCAGTACTTC.

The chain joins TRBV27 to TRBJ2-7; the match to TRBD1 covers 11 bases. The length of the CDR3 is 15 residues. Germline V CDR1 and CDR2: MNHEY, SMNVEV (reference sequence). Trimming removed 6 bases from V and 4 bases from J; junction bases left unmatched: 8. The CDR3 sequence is CASREGQGVVYEQYF. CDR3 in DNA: TGTGCCAGCAGGGAGGGACAGGGGGTAGTGTACGAGCAGTACTTC.

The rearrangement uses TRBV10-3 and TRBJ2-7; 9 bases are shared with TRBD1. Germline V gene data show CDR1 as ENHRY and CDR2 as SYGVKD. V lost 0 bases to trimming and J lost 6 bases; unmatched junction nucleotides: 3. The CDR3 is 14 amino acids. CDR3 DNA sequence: TGTGCCATCAGTGAGTCAAAGACAGGGGGCGAGCAGTACTTC. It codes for CAISESKTGGEQYF.